This TCR beta chain was captured by sequencing in a study of T-cell memory formation after mild COVID-19. Study background: TCR clusters largely stayed donor specific.

TCRdb called the 5' RACE reads again in MiXCR, with one record for every CDR3 protein. The sample carries over 45,000 distinct CDR3 sequences, 25% to 30% recorded once. From germline, CDR1 is LGHDT and CDR2 YNNKEL (reference sequence). With 6 bases clipped from V and 5 bases from J, the junction kept 10 bases outside the gene matches. The CDR3 has 16 residues. The clonotype comes from a man younger than 30 who had mild COVID-19 (a few samples of this study predate the infection). Cell type and time point are not known. The gene calls are TRBV3-1 and TRBJ2-5; 12 nucleotides line up with TRBD2. The sequencing input was PBMCs or a T cell subset sorted from them (not recorded which). CDR3 bases: TGTGCCAGCAGATCCCGACTAGCGGGGGCCCGGGAGACCCAGTACTTC. Translated, it gives CASRSRLAGARETQYF.